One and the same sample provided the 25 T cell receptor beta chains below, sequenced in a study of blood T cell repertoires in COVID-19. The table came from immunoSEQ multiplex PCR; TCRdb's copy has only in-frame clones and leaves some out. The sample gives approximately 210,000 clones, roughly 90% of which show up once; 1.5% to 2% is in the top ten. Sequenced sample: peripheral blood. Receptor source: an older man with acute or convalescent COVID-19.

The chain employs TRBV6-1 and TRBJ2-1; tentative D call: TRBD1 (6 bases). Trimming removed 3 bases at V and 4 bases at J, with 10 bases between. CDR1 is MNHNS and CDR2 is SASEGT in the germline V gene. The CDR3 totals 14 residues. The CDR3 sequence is CASSDGQGYNEQFF. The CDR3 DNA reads TGTGCCAGCAGTGATGGCCAGGGGTACAATGAGCAGTTCTTC.

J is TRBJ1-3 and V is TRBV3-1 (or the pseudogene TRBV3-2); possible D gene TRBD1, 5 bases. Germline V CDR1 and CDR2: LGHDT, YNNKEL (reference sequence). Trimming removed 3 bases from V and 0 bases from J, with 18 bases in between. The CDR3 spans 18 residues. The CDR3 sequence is CASSHSGTRPSSGNTIYF. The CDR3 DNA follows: TGTGCCAGCAGCCACAGCGGGACGCGTCCGAGCTCTGGAAACACCATATATTTT.

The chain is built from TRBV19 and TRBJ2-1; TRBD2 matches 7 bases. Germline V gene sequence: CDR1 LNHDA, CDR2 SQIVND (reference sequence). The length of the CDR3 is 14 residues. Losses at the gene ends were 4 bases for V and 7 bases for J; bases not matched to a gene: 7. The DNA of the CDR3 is TGTGCCAGTAGTAGGCTAGCGGCGTCGAATGAGCAGTTCTTC. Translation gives CASSRLAASNEQFF.

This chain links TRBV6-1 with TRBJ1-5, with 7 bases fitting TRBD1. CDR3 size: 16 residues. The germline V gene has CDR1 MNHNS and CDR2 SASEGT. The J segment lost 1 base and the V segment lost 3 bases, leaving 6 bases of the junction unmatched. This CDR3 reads CASSETGLGSNQPQHF. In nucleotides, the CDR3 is TGTGCCAGCAGTGAGACAGGGTTGGGGAGCAATCAGCCCCAGCATTTT.

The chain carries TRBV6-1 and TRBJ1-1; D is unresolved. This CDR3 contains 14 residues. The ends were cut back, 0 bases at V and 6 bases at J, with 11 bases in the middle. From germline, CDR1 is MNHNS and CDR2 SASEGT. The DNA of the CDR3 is TGTGCCAGCAGTGAAGCAGGAGGTATTGCTGAAGCTTTCTTT. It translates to CASSEAGGIAEAFF.

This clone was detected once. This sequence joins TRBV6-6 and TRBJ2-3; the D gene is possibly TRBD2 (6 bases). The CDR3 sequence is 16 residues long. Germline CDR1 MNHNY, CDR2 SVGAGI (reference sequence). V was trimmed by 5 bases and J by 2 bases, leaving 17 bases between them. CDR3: CASSNFPDYYTDTQYF. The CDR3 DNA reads TGTGCCAGCAGTAACTTCCCGGACTACTACACAGATACGCAGTATTTT.

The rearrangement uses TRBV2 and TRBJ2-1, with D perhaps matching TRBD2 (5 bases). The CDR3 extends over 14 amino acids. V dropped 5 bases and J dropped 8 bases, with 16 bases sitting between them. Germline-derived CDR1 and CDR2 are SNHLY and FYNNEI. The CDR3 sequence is CASSIGLTSHEQFF. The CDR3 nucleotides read TGTGCCAGCAGTATAGGACTGACTTCGCATGAGCAGTTCTTC. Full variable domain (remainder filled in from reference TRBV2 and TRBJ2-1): EPEVTQTPSHQVTQMGQEVILRCVPISNHLYFYWYRQILGQKVEFLVSFYNNEISEKSEIFDDQFSVERPDGSNFTLKIRSTKLEDSAMYFCASSIGLTSHEQFFGPGTRLTVL.

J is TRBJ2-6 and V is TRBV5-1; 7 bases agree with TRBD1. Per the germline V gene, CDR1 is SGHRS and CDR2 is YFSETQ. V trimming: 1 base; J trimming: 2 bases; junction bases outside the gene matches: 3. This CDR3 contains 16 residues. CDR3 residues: CASSLNTGAGANVLTF. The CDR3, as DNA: TGCGCCAGCAGCTTGAATACAGGGGCTGGGGCCAACGTCCTGACTTTC.

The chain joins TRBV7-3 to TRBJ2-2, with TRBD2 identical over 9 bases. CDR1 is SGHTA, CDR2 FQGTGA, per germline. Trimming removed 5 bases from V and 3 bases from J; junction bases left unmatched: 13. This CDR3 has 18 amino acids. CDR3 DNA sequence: TGTGCCAGCAGCAGAAAAGCGCCGGGACTAGCTTACACCGGGGAGCTGTTTTTT. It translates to CASSRKAPGLAYTGELFF.

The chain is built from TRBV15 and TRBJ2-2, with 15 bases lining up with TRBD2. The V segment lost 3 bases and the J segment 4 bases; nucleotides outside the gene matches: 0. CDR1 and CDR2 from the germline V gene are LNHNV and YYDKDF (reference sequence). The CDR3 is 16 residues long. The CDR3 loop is CATSRGLAGGTGELFF. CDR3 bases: TGTGCCACCAGCAGGGGACTAGCGGGAGGCACCGGGGAGCTGTTTTTT.

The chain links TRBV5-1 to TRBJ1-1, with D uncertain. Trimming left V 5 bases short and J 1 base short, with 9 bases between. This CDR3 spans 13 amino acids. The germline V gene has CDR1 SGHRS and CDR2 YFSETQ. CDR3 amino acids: CASRITENTEAFF. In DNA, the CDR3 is TGCGCCAGCAGAATAACAGAGAACACTGAAGCTTTCTTT.

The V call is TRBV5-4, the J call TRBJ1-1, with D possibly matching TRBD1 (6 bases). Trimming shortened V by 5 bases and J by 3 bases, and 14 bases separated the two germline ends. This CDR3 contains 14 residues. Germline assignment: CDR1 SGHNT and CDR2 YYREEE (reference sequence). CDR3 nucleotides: TGTGCCAGCAGGATTGGGGGGGCTCACACTGAAGCTTTCTTT. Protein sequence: CASRIGGAHTEAFF.

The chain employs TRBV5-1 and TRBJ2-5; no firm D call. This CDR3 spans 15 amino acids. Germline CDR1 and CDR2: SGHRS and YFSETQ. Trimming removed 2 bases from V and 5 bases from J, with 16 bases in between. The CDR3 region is CASSFTSQSTETQYF. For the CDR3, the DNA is TGCGCCAGCAGCTTCACATCGCAGTCCACGGAGACCCAGTACTTC. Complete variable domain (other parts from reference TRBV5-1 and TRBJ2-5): KAGVTQTPRYLIKTRGQQVTLSCSPISGHRSVSWYQQTPGQGLQFLFEYFSETQRNKGNFPGRFSGRQFSNSRSEMNVSTLELGDSALYLCASSFTSQSTETQYFGPGTRLLVL.

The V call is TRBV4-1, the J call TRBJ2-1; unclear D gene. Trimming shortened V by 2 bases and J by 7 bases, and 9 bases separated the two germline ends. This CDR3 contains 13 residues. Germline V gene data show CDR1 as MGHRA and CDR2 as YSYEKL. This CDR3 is CASSQSGRNEQFF. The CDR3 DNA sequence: TGCGCCAGCAGCCAATCGGGTAGGAATGAGCAGTTCTTC.

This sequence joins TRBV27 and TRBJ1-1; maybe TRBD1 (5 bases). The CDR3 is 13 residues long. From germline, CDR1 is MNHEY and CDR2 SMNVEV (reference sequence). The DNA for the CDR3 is TGTGCGACGGCCCGCACAGGGAACACTGAAGCTTTCTTT. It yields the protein CATARTGNTEAFF.

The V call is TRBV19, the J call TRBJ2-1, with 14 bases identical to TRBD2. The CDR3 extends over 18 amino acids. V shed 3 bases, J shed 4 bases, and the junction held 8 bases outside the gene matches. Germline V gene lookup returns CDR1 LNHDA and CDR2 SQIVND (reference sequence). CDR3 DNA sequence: TGTGCCAGTAGTATTCAATTGACTAGCGGGAGGGGATACAATGAGCAGTTCTTC. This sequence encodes CASSIQLTSGRGYNEQFF.

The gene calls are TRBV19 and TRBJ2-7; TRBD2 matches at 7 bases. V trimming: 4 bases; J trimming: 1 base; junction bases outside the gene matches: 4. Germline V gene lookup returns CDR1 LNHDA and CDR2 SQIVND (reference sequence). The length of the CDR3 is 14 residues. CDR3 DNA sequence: TGTGCCAGTAGTACGGGGGGTGAGTCCTACGAGCAGTACTTC. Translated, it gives CASSTGGESYEQYF.

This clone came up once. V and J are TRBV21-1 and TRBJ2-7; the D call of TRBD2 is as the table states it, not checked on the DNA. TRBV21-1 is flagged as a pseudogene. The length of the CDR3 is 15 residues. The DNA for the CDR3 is TGTGCCAGCAGCCGGTTCCGGGGGAAAACCTACGAGCAGTACTTC. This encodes CASSRFRGKTYEQYF.

CDR3 amino acids: CASSFSRGRSETQYF. CDR3 in DNA: TGTGCCAGCAGTTTCTCGAGGGGGCGGTCGGAGACCCAGTACTTC. The chain links TRBV27 to TRBJ2-5, with 7 bases fitting TRBD1. CDR3 length: 15 amino acids. J gave up 5 bases and V 3 bases, and 9 bases lay outside the gene matches. The germline V gene has CDR1 MNHEY and CDR2 SMNVEV (reference sequence).

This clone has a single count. This CDR3 reads CASSSGTNSGNTIYF. Written as DNA, the CDR3 is TGTGCCAGCTCATCCGGGACAAACTCTGGAAACACCATATATTTT. V and J are TRBV18 and TRBJ1-3; a weak D match, TRBD1 (6 bases). With 5 bases removed from V and 0 bases from J, the gap between germline ends came to 11 bases. This CDR3 has 15 residues. Germline CDR1 reads KGHSH; CDR2 reads LQKENI.

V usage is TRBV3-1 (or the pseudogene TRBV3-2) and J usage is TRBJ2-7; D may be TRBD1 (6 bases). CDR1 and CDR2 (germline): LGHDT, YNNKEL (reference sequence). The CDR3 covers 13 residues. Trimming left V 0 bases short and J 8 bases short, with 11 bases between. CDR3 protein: CASSQDQDRKQYF. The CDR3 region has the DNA TGTGCCAGCAGCCAAGATCAGGACAGAAAGCAGTACTTC.

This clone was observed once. The CDR3 protein is CAWSTGLNQPQHF. The DNA for the CDR3 is TGTGCCTGGAGTACAGGTCTCAATCAGCCCCAGCATTTT. The V call is TRBV30, the J call TRBJ1-5; D perhaps matches TRBD1 (5 bases). Between the trimmed V and J ends, which lost 2 bases and 3 bases, there was a span of 8 bases. CDR1 is GTSNPN and CDR2 is SVGIG in the germline V gene (reference sequence). This CDR3 region has 13 residues.

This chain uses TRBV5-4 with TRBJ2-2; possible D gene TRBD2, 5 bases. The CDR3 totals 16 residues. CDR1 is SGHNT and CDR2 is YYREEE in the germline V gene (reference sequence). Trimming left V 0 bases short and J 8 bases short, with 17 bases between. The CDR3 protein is CASSLVARGGSGELFF. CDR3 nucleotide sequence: TGTGCCAGCAGCTTGGTAGCTAGAGGAGGTTCTGGGGAGCTGTTTTTT.

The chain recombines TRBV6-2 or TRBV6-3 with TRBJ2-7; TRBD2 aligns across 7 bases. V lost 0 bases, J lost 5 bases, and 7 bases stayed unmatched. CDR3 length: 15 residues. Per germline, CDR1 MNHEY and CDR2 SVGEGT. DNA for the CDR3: TGTGCCAGCAGTTACTCTCTGGCGGGAGCGAACGAGCAGTACTTC. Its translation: CASSYSLAGANEQYF.

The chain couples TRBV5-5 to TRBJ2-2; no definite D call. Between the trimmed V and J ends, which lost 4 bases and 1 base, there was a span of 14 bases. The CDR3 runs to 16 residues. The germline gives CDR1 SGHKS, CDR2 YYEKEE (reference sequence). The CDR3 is CASSRRTLMNTGELFF. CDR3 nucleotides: TGTGCCAGCAGCCGCAGAACCCTCATGAACACCGGGGAGCTGTTTTTT.